Listed below are T cell receptor beta chains from one sample, sequenced in a study of shared clonotypes between healthy human individuals. The repertoire was sequenced with immunoSEQ multiplex PCR; TCRdb's copy has only in-frame clones and lacks some. The data show 450,000 to 550,000 clones, approximately 79% seen once. Sequenced sample: PBMCs. These TCRs come from a woman in her thirties or forties in good health. Some clones in this sample may be carry-over from other donors' samples. CDR3s include the opening cysteine and the closing phenylalanine or tryptophan. Fields, in order: J gene, D gene, V gene, clone size, CDR3 DNA, CDR3 protein. A D gene is named only where the DNA matches it firmly. Expanded clones are given a class, and other clones once, few, many or no size at all.

j_call: TRBJ2-7; d_call: TRBD1; v_call: TRBV2; clone_size: -; cdr3_nt: TGTGCCAGCAGTGAAGGACAGGGGTTCCACGAGCAGTACTTC; cdr3_aa: CASSEGQGFHEQYF
j_call: TRBJ1-1; d_call: -; v_call: TRBV29-1; clone_size: few; cdr3_nt: TGCAGCGTAGCGGGAAGCCCGAACACTGAAGCTTTCTTT; cdr3_aa: CSVAGSPNTEAFF
j_call: TRBJ1-5; d_call: -; v_call: TRBV2; clone_size: -; cdr3_nt: TGTGCCAGCAGTGACAACGTAGGGCAGCCCCAGCATTTT; cdr3_aa: CASSDNVGQPQHF
j_call: TRBJ2-5; d_call: -; v_call: TRBV10-3; clone_size: -; cdr3_nt: TGTGCCATCAGTGCGGGAGTCGAAGGGGAGACCCAGTACTTC; cdr3_aa: CAISAGVEGETQYF
j_call: TRBJ2-1; d_call: TRBD2; v_call: TRBV5-4; clone_size: -; cdr3_nt: TGTGCCAGCAGCATTACTAGCGGGACCTACAATGAGCAGTTCTTC; cdr3_aa: CASSITSGTYNEQFF
j_call: TRBJ2-2; d_call: -; v_call: TRBV9; clone_size: -; cdr3_nt: TGTGCCAGCAGCGTCGGCGGGATAAACACCGGGGAGCTGTTTTTT; cdr3_aa: CASSVGGINTGELFF
j_call: TRBJ2-5; d_call: -; v_call: TRBV4-2; clone_size: -; cdr3_nt: TGTGCCAGCAGCCAAGATCTTTCGTACCCCCCTCACCAAGAGACCCAGTACTTC; cdr3_aa: CASSQDLSYPPHQETQYF
j_call: TRBJ1-1; d_call: TRBD1; v_call: TRBV7-9; clone_size: -; cdr3_nt: TGTGCCAGCAGCTTCACAACAGGGGGAAACACTGAAGCTTTCTTT; cdr3_aa: CASSFTTGGNTEAFF
j_call: TRBJ1-1; d_call: -; v_call: TRBV11-2; clone_size: -; cdr3_nt: TGTGCCAGCAGCTGGGGCAGGAACACTGAAGCTTTCTTT; cdr3_aa: CASSWGRNTEAFF
j_call: TRBJ2-7; d_call: TRBD1; v_call: TRBV9; clone_size: -; cdr3_nt: TGTGCCAGCAGCGCGGGGACAGCCTACGAGCAGTACTTC; cdr3_aa: CASSAGTAYEQYF
j_call: TRBJ2-7; d_call: -; v_call: TRBV4-3; clone_size: -; cdr3_nt: TGCGCCAGCAGCCAATTCCTCAGCGGAAGCTCCTACGAGCAGTACTTC; cdr3_aa: CASSQFLSGSSYEQYF
j_call: TRBJ2-7; d_call: -; v_call: TRBV6-5; clone_size: few; cdr3_nt: TGTGCCGCCTCAAGCAGATCCTTCCCCTACGAGCAGTACTTC; cdr3_aa: CAASSRSFPYEQYF
j_call: TRBJ1-5; d_call: -; v_call: TRBV18; clone_size: -; cdr3_nt: TGTGCCAGCTCAACCTACAATCAGCCCCAGCATTTT; cdr3_aa: CASSTYNQPQHF
j_call: TRBJ2-1; d_call: -; v_call: TRBV10-3; clone_size: -; cdr3_nt: TGTGCCATCAGTGCCCCAGGGGCGGGGACCTACAATGAGCAGTTCTTC; cdr3_aa: CAISAPGAGTYNEQFF
j_call: TRBJ2-7; d_call: -; v_call: TRBV11-2; clone_size: -; cdr3_nt: TGTGCCAGCAGCCCTATGTACGAGCAGTACTTC; cdr3_aa: CASSPMYEQYF
j_call: TRBJ2-3; d_call: -; v_call: TRBV7-2; clone_size: -; cdr3_nt: TGTGCCAGCAGCTTAATTGGAAAGTCAGATACGCAGTATTTT; cdr3_aa: CASSLIGKSDTQYF
j_call: TRBJ1-5; d_call: -; v_call: TRBV19; clone_size: once; cdr3_nt: TGTGCCAGTAGTATAGATTCAGGAGAGCGGCCCCAGCATTTT; cdr3_aa: CASSIDSGERPQHF
j_call: TRBJ2-1; d_call: TRBD2; v_call: TRBV28; clone_size: -; cdr3_nt: TGTGCCAGCAGTTTTTTGCGGGAGGGCCGGGGTGAGCAGTTCTTC; cdr3_aa: CASSFLREGRGEQFF
j_call: TRBJ1-1; d_call: -; v_call: TRBV7-9; clone_size: -; cdr3_nt: TGTGCCAGCAGAGACGCTAACACTGAAGCTTTCTTT; cdr3_aa: CASRDANTEAFF
j_call: TRBJ2-7; d_call: -; v_call: TRBV11-2; clone_size: -; cdr3_nt: TGTGCCAGCAGCTTAGGATTGGGGGGTCCCTACGAGCAGTACTTC; cdr3_aa: CASSLGLGGPYEQYF
j_call: TRBJ1-1; d_call: TRBD1; v_call: TRBV27; clone_size: -; cdr3_nt: TGTGCCAGCAGTTCCCCCGGGACAGAGAACACTGAAGCTTTCTTT; cdr3_aa: CASSSPGTENTEAFF
j_call: TRBJ1-1; d_call: -; v_call: TRBV7-2; clone_size: -; cdr3_nt: TGTGCCAGCAGCTTAGGGGGAAGCGCTGAAGCTTTCTTT; cdr3_aa: CASSLGGSAEAFF
j_call: TRBJ2-5; d_call: TRBD2; v_call: TRBV5-1; clone_size: once; cdr3_nt: TGCGCCAGCAGCCCGGGAGGGGTTCCAGTAGAGACCCAGTACTTC; cdr3_aa: CASSPGGVPVETQYF
j_call: TRBJ2-5; d_call: TRBD2; v_call: TRBV4-3; clone_size: -; cdr3_nt: TGCGCCAGCAGCCGTAGCGGGAGGGCCGAGACCCAGTACTTC; cdr3_aa: CASSRSGRAETQYF
j_call: TRBJ2-3; d_call: TRBD1; v_call: TRBV18; clone_size: -; cdr3_nt: TGTGCCAGCTCACCATCATGGACAGGGGGCGGCGATACGCAGTATTTT; cdr3_aa: CASSPSWTGGGDTQYF
j_call: TRBJ2-5; d_call: TRBD2; v_call: TRBV27; clone_size: -; cdr3_nt: TGTGCCAGCAGTTGGACTAGCGGGAGTGGGGAGACCCAGTACTTC; cdr3_aa: CASSWTSGSGETQYF
j_call: TRBJ1-5; d_call: -; v_call: TRBV18; clone_size: -; cdr3_nt: TGTGCCAGCTCACGCCTGGGGGGGGGCAATCAGCCCCAGCATTTT; cdr3_aa: CASSRLGGGNQPQHF
j_call: TRBJ2-3; d_call: -; v_call: TRBV10-3; clone_size: -; cdr3_nt: TGTGCCGTCGCCGATTGGGCAGATACGCAGTATTTT; cdr3_aa: CAVADWADTQYF
j_call: TRBJ2-2; d_call: -; v_call: TRBV6-4; clone_size: -; cdr3_nt: TGTGCCAGCAGTGGATCGGTGGACGGGGAGCTGTTTTTT; cdr3_aa: CASSGSVDGELFF
j_call: TRBJ2-7; d_call: -; v_call: TRBV7-2; clone_size: -; cdr3_nt: TGTGCCAGCAGCTTACCTAGCTCCTACGAGCAGTACTTC; cdr3_aa: CASSLPSSYEQYF
j_call: TRBJ1-5; d_call: -; v_call: TRBV5-1; clone_size: -; cdr3_nt: TGCGCCAGCAGCACGGGGCCTAACCAGCCCCAGCATTTT; cdr3_aa: CASSTGPNQPQHF
j_call: TRBJ2-5; d_call: -; v_call: TRBV6-1; clone_size: -; cdr3_nt: TGTGCCAGCAGCCTAACACCCCGGGAGACCCAGTACTTC; cdr3_aa: CASSLTPRETQYF
j_call: TRBJ1-5; d_call: -; v_call: TRBV21-1; clone_size: -; cdr3_nt: TGTGCCAGCAGCCGGACAGGGGGCTTGGATCAGCCCCAGCATTTT; cdr3_aa: CASSRTGGLDQPQHF
j_call: TRBJ2-2; d_call: -; v_call: TRBV5-1; clone_size: -; cdr3_nt: TGCGCCAGCAGCGTCTCTAGCGCCGTCGACACCGGGGAGCTGTTTTTT; cdr3_aa: CASSVSSAVDTGELFF
j_call: TRBJ2-3; d_call: -; v_call: TRBV29-1; clone_size: -; cdr3_nt: TGCAGCGTTGGCGAGGCGTCCACAGATACGCAGTATTTT; cdr3_aa: CSVGEASTDTQYF
j_call: TRBJ1-2; d_call: -; v_call: TRBV28; clone_size: many; cdr3_nt: TGTGCCAGCAGTCTGGCGGGGGATAACTATGGCTACACCTTC; cdr3_aa: CASSLAGDNYGYTF
j_call: TRBJ2-1; d_call: -; v_call: TRBV7-3; clone_size: -; cdr3_nt: TGTGCCAGCAGCTTGTTCAGGGACAATGAGCAGTTCTTC; cdr3_aa: CASSLFRDNEQFF
j_call: TRBJ2-5; d_call: -; v_call: TRBV18; clone_size: -; cdr3_nt: TGTGCCAGCTCACCCCAGCTTTCCGGGAACGGCGAGACCCAGTACTTC; cdr3_aa: CASSPQLSGNGETQYF
j_call: TRBJ2-7; d_call: TRBD1; v_call: TRBV10-3; clone_size: -; cdr3_nt: TGTGCCATCAGCACCACTGGTGACAGGGACTACGAGCAGTACTTC; cdr3_aa: CAISTTGDRDYEQYF
j_call: TRBJ2-3; d_call: -; v_call: TRBV7-2; clone_size: -; cdr3_nt: TGTGCCAGCAGCTTAGTGAGCGGGACAACAGATACGCAGTATTTT; cdr3_aa: CASSLVSGTTDTQYF
j_call: TRBJ2-1; d_call: TRBD2; v_call: TRBV7-2; clone_size: once; cdr3_nt: TGTGCCAGCAGCTCCACCAGTAGCGGGAGCGGACACAATGAGCAGTTCTTC; cdr3_aa: CASSSTSSGSGHNEQFF
j_call: TRBJ1-1; d_call: -; v_call: TRBV29-1; clone_size: few; cdr3_nt: TGCAGCGTTGAAGATGAATCAGGGAACACTGAAGCTTTCTTT; cdr3_aa: CSVEDESGNTEAFF
j_call: TRBJ2-7; d_call: TRBD2; v_call: TRBV27; clone_size: -; cdr3_nt: TGTGCCAGCCCCCAGGAGACTAGCGGGAACCGGCGCGAGCAGTACTTC; cdr3_aa: CASPQETSGNRREQYF
j_call: TRBJ2-7; d_call: -; v_call: TRBV30; clone_size: once; cdr3_nt: TGTGCCTGGAGTGTACAGTTGCCGGGGGAGCAGTACTTC; cdr3_aa: CAWSVQLPGEQYF
j_call: TRBJ2-7; d_call: -; v_call: TRBV19; clone_size: once; cdr3_nt: TGTGCCAGTAGTGCAAGAGACGCGCCTTGGAACTACGAGCAGTACTTC; cdr3_aa: CASSARDAPWNYEQYF
j_call: TRBJ2-7; d_call: TRBD2; v_call: TRBV7-2; clone_size: few; cdr3_nt: TGTGCCAGCAGCCTCACTAGCGGGAGGTCCTACGAGCAGTACTTC; cdr3_aa: CASSLTSGRSYEQYF
j_call: TRBJ2-7; d_call: -; v_call: TRBV7-6; clone_size: -; cdr3_nt: TGTGCCAGCAGCTTAGCGGTAGGGCCCCACGAGCAGTACTTC; cdr3_aa: CASSLAVGPHEQYF
j_call: TRBJ2-4; d_call: -; v_call: TRBV7-2; clone_size: few; cdr3_nt: TGTGCCAGCAGCTCCCAGGGAGCCAAAAACATTCAGTACTTC; cdr3_aa: CASSSQGAKNIQYF
j_call: TRBJ2-2; d_call: -; v_call: TRBV18; clone_size: -; cdr3_nt: TGTGCCAGCTCACTTCGAAGCGATTCGACCGGGGAGCTGTTTTTT; cdr3_aa: CASSLRSDSTGELFF
j_call: TRBJ1-2; d_call: -; v_call: TRBV29-1; clone_size: -; cdr3_nt: TGCAGCGACCGGACAGTAAACTATGGCTACACCTTC; cdr3_aa: CSDRTVNYGYTF
j_call: TRBJ1-3; d_call: -; v_call: TRBV23-1; clone_size: -; cdr3_nt: TGCGCCAGCAGTCCTCACCCAGGGGTTATACGGAACACCATATATTTT; cdr3_aa: CASSPHPGVIRNTIYF